Listed below are T cell receptor beta chains from one sample, sequenced in a study of cytomegalovirus exposure and HLA in healthy donors. Clones were sequenced by immunoSEQ multiplex PCR, and TCRdb holds only the in-frame ones, with some missing. The sample has approximately 150,000 clones, 50% to 75% seen once. The sample was PBMCs. The receptors were gathered from a woman aged 25 to 39 in good health and CMV-seropositive. Both conserved end residues are part of each CDR3. Each record gives: J gene, V gene, clone size, D gene, CDR3 protein, CDR3 DNA. A D gene is named only where the DNA matches it firmly. Clone sizes are given selectively: once, few, many, or a class where the clone is expanded.

TRBJ1-1	TRBV9	few	.	CASSQTGGVNTEAFF	TGTGCCAGCAGCCAAACCGGGGGGGTCAACACTGAAGCTTTCTTT
TRBJ2-7	TRBV18	.	TRBD1	CASSPGQVPYEQYF	TGTGCCAGCTCACCTGGACAGGTCCCCTACGAGCAGTACTTC
TRBJ1-1	TRBV27	.	.	CASSPGGGNTEAFF	TGTGCCAGCAGCCCCGGCGGGGGGAACACTGAAGCTTTCTTT
TRBJ1-2	TRBV27	.	.	CASSLSPGQIYGYTF	TGTGCCAGCAGTTTATCTCCAGGACAGATCTATGGCTACACCTTC
TRBJ1-1	TRBV5-1	.	.	CASSLGRPAEAFF	TGCGCCAGCAGCTTGGGGAGACCCGCTGAAGCTTTCTTT
TRBJ2-3	TRBV5-1	.	TRBD2	CASSIGTSGGADTQYF	TGCGCCAGCAGCATAGGGACTAGCGGGGGCGCAGATACGCAGTATTTT
TRBJ1-1	TRBV5-1	.	TRBD1	CASRQQGSSNTEAFF	TGCGCCAGCAGACAACAGGGGTCCTCGAACACTGAAGCTTTCTTT
TRBJ2-7	TRBV7-8	.	TRBD1	CASSLAHKGADYEQYF	TGTGCCAGCAGCTTAGCGCATAAGGGGGCGGACTACGAGCAGTACTTC
TRBJ1-1	TRBV19	.	TRBD1	CASSSRQGVVNTEAFF	TGTGCCAGTAGTTCAAGACAGGGGGTCGTGAACACTGAAGCTTTCTTT
TRBJ2-2	TRBV19	few	.	CASSSQGWAGELFF	TGTGCCAGTAGTTCTCAGGGGTGGGCCGGGGAGCTGTTTTTT
TRBJ1-1	TRBV27	few	.	CASSLGGASTEAFF	TGTGCCAGCAGTTTGGGGGGGGCAAGCACTGAAGCTTTCTTT
TRBJ1-2	TRBV7-3	.	.	CASSSWASSWDGYTF	TGTGCCAGCAGCTCTTGGGCCTCCTCCTGGGATGGCTACACCTTC
TRBJ1-1	TRBV5-4	.	TRBD1	CASSWGQGARTEAFF	TGTGCCAGCAGCTGGGGACAGGGGGCGCGCACTGAAGCTTTCTTT
TRBJ1-2	TRBV29-1	.	TRBD1	CSVVGDRGSRGYTF	TGCAGCGTTGTAGGGGACAGGGGGTCACGAGGCTACACCTTC
TRBJ1-2	TRBV27	.	.	CASSPYGYTF	TGTGCCAGCAGCCCATATGGCTACACCTTC
TRBJ1-6	TRBV7-6	.	.	CASSLAGGQYNSPLHF	TGTGCCAGCAGCTTAGCGGGTGGACAGTATAATTCACCCCTCCACTTT
TRBJ2-7	TRBV7-9	few	.	CASSLRNGAYEQYF	TGTGCCAGCAGCTTACGCAACGGGGCCTACGAGCAGTACTTC
TRBJ1-1	TRBV28	few	.	CASSLAIGGNTEAFF	TGTGCCAGCAGTCTCGCCATCGGGGGGAACACTGAAGCTTTCTTT
TRBJ1-1	TRBV5-4	once	TRBD1	CASKPKTGENTEAFF	TGTGCCAGCAAACCAAAAACAGGGGAGAACACTGAAGCTTTCTTT
TRBJ1-2	TRBV19	.	TRBD1	CASSIRTGGSEYTF	TGTGCCAGTAGTATTAGGACAGGGGGATCGGAGTACACCTTC
TRBJ2-2	TRBV5-6	few	TRBD1	CASCWDRMGCRELFF	TGTGCCAGCTGCTGGGACAGAATGGGTTGCAGGGAGCTGTTTTTT
TRBJ1-2	TRBV6-1	.	.	CASSEGGDYGYTF	TGTGCCAGCAGTGAAGGCGGCGACTATGGCTACACCTTC
TRBJ1-4	TRBV11-2	.	.	CASSSYPSTTNEKLFF	TGTGCCAGCAGCTCCTACCCGAGCACAACTAATGAAAAACTGTTTTTT